The 5 T cell receptor beta chains reported below all come from one sample, sequenced in a study of T-cell memory formation after mild COVID-19. Each CDR3 protein gets one entry after TCRdb re-called the 5' RACE reads with MiXCR. Of approximately 350,000 distinct CDR3 sequences detected, 13% appear once; the ten largest clones hold about a fifth. Material: PBMCs or a T cell subset sorted from them (not recorded which). The receptors derive from a young man who had mild COVID-19 (a few samples of this study predate the infection). Cell type and time point are not known.

In this sample, this clonotype turned up many times. The chain carries TRBV3-1 and TRBJ2-5; D perhaps matches TRBD2 (5 bases). The V gene's germline CDR1 is LGHDT and CDR2 YNNKEL (reference sequence). V gave up 8 bases and J gave up 2 bases, with 12 bases separating them. The CDR3 is 13 amino acids. This chain's CDR3 is CASRRAGQETQYF. CDR3 nucleotides: TGTGCCAGCCGGCGGGCCGGACAAGAGACCCAGTACTTC.

This clonotype was counted a few times. The gene calls are TRBV7-2 and TRBJ1-1; D remains unclear. Per germline, CDR1 SGHTA and CDR2 FQGNSA. V gave up 4 bases and J gave up 5 bases, with 17 bases separating them. The CDR3 sequence is 15 residues long. The CDR3 DNA reads as TGTGCCAGCAGCTCCAGTGGTTTAGGGCAAACTGAAGCTTTCTTT. As protein: CASSSSGLGQTEAFF.

CDR3 bases: TGCAGCGTTGAACCTCAGGGGATGAACACTGAAGCTTTCTTT. Translated, it gives CSVEPQGMNTEAFF. The chain employs TRBV29-1 and TRBJ1-1; tentatively, D is TRBD1 (6 bases). CDR1 SQVTM and CDR2 ANQGSEA come from the germline V gene. V lost 2 bases, J lost 0 bases, and 10 bases lay in between. This CDR3 is 14 amino acids long. The full variable domain, its missing parts supplied by reference TRBV29-1 and TRBJ1-1, is SAVISQKPSRDICQRGTSLTIQCQVDSQVTMMFWYRQQPGQSLTLIATANQGSEATYESGFVIDKFPISRPNLTFSTLTVSNMSPEDSSIYLCSVEPQGMNTEAFFGQGTRLTVV.

The chain is built from TRBV6-2 or TRBV6-3 and TRBJ2-5; TRBD1 aligns across 7 bases. V gave up 7 bases and J gave up 1 base; unmatched junction bases: 3. This CDR3 has 13 amino acids. The V gene's germline CDR1 is MNHEY and CDR2 SVGEGT. In nucleotides, the CDR3 is TGTGCCAGCAAGGACAGGAGCCAAGAGACCCAGTACTTC. Encoded protein: CASKDRSQETQYF.

This clonotype has only a few counts. The V and J genes are TRBV9 and TRBJ2-5; TRBD2 might be the D (5 bases). Germline V gene sequence: CDR1 SGDLS, CDR2 YYNGEE. V shed 4 bases and J shed 0 bases, with 10 bases lying between them. There are 14 residues in the CDR3. In DNA form, the CDR3 reads TGTGCCAGCAGCTTTACGACTAACCAAGAGACCCAGTACTTC. Its protein product is CASSFTTNQETQYF.